This TCR beta chain was profiled in a study of neurological immune-mediated disorders. Study-wide points: It was HTLV-1-associated myelopathy that showed the most TCR clonal expansion, while multiple sclerosis showed the least, falling below healthy controls.

This clonotype was found many times. Its antigen is undetermined. The authors produced cDNA by 5'RACE using 10-nucleotide random UMIs. In every sequencing run, more than 170 million TCR-beta sequences were generated from 15-18 subjects. TCRdb itself ran the 5' RACE reads through MiXCR, one entry per CDR3 protein. The table shows over 60,000 distinct CDR3 sequences, with roughly 4.8% occurring only once. The V gene end was trimmed by 4 bases and the J gene end by 1 base; junction bases not matched to a gene: 5. Germline V CDR1 and CDR2: SGHRS, YFSETQ. This CDR3 contains 15 residues. The rearrangement joins TRBV5-1 to TRBJ1-3; 7 bases agree with TRBD1. Sample: PBMCs. This TCR derives from a young woman with multiple sclerosis. The CDR3 sequence: CASSARGESGNTIYF. In nucleotides, the CDR3 is TGCGCCAGCAGCGCCAGGGGGGAATCTGGAAACACCATATATTTT.